This T cell receptor (beta chain) was captured in a study of cytomegalovirus exposure and HLA in healthy donors. For the study at large: Of all 370 or so donors who were genotyped, roughly 81% belonged to the Caucasian-associated ancestry cluster.

60 Vbeta and 13 Jbeta primers were used in PCR. Using immunoSEQ multiplex PCR, the repertoire was profiled, and TCRdb retains in-frame clones only, with some absent. Here the sample table reports about 33,000 clones. Sequencing was performed on PBMCs. The TCR originated in a man aged 40-50 years in good health and CMV-seronegative.

In nucleotides, the CDR3 is TGCGCCAGCAGTGAGTCGAAGGGACAGGGCCCTTCTGGAAACACCATATATTTT. It yields the protein CASSESKGQGPSGNTIYF. J is TRBJ1-3 and V is TRBV10-1; 9 nucleotides align to TRBD1. CDR1 is WNHNN and CDR2 is SYGVQD in the germline V gene (reference sequence). Losses at the gene ends were 0 bases for V and 1 base for J; bases not matched to a gene: 7. The CDR3 is 18 residues long.